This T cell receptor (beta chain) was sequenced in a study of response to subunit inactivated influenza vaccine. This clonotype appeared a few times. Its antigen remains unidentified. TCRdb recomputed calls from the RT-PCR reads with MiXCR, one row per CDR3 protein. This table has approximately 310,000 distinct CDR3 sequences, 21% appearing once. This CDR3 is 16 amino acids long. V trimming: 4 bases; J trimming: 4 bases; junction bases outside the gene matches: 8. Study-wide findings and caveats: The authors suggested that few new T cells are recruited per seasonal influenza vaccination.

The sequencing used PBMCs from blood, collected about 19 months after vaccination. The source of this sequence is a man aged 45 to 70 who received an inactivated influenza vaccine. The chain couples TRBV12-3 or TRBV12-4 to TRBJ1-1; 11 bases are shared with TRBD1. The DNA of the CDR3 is TGTGCCAGCAGTTCTTTAACCGGGACAGGGGGCACTGAAGCTTTCTTT. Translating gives CASSSLTGTGGTEAFF.